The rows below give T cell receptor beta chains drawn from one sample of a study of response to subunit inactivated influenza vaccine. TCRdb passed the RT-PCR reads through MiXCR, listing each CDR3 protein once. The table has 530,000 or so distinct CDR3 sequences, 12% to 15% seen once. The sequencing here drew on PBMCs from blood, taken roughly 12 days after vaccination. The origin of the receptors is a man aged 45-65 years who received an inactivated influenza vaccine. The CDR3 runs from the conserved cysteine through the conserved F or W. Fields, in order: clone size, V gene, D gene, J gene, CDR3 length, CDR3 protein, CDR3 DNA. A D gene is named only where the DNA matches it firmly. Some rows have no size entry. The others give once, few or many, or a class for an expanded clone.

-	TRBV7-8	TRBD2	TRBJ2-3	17	CASSSLPGLVSPDTQYF	TGTGCCAGCAGCTCCCTTCCGGGACTAGTTTCCCCAGATACGCAGTATTTT
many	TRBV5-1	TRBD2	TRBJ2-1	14	CASNPGLATWEQFF	TGCGCCAGCAATCCGGGACTAGCAACTTGGGAGCAGTTCTTC
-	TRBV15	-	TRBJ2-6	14	CATSRDLGPNVLTF	TGTGCCACCAGCAGAGACCTAGGCCCCAACGTCCTGACTTTC
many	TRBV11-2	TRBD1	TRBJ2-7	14	CASSLGDRGGEQYF	TGTGCCAGCAGCTTAGGGGACAGGGGAGGCGAGCAGTACTTC
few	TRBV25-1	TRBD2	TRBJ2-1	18	CASSEYLGTSGTYNEQFF	TGTGCCAGCAGTGAATACCTTGGGACTAGCGGGACCTACAATGAGCAGTTCTTC
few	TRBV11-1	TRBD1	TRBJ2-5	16	CASSTRTGNEQETQYF	TGTGCCAGCAGCACCCGGACAGGGAATGAACAAGAGACCCAGTACTTC
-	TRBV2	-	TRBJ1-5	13	CASSSISNQPQHF	TGTGCCAGCAGTTCAATTAGCAATCAGCCCCAGCATTTT
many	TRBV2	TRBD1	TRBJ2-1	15	CASSVFEGAGNEQFF	TGTGCCAGCAGTGTTTTTGAGGGGGCCGGGAATGAGCAGTTCTTC
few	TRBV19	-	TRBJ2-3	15	CASSLRFTSTDTQYF	TGTGCCAGTAGTCTCCGCTTCACTAGCACAGATACGCAGTATTTT
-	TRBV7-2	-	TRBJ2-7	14	CASSLGSQTYEQYF	TGTGCCAGCAGCTTAGGTTCCCAGACCTACGAGCAGTACTTC
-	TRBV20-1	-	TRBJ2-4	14	CSAAGRPGLDIQYF	TGCAGTGCTGCGGGCCGCCCGGGGTTAGACATTCAGTACTTC
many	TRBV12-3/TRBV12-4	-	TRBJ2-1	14	CASSLRTGYNEQFF	TGTGCCAGCAGCCTGAGGACGGGCTACAATGAGCAGTTCTTC
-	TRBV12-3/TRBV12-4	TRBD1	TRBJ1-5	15	CASSLQGIGNQPQHF	TGTGCCAGCAGCCTACAGGGGATAGGCAATCAGCCCCAGCATTTT
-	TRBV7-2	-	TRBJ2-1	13	CASSSRSYNEQFF	TGTGCCAGCAGCTCACGCTCCTACAATGAGCAGTTCTTC
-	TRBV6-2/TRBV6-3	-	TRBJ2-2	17	CASSTDSLSRDTGELFF	TGTGCCAGCAGTACGGACAGTTTGTCACGAGACACCGGGGAGCTGTTTTTT
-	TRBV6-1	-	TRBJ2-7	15	CASSPQRGFTYEQYF	TGTGCCAGCAGTCCTCAAAGGGGGTTCACCTACGAGCAGTACTTC
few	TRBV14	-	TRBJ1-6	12	CASSHNNSPLHF	TGTGCCAGCAGCCACAATAATTCACCCCTCCACTTT
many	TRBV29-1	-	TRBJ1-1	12	CSAVTGLTEAFF	TGCAGCGCGGTAACAGGGTTAACTGAAGCTTTCTTT
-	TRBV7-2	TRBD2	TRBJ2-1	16	CASSLDGRGANNEQFF	TGTGCCAGCAGCTTAGATGGGCGGGGGGCCAACAATGAGCAGTTCTTC
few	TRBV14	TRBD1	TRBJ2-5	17	CASSHGHTPGGQETQYF	TGTGCCAGCAGCCACGGACATACCCCAGGGGGACAAGAGACCCAGTACTTC
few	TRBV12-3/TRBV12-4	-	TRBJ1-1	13	CASNGWGIDEAFF	TGTGCCAGCAATGGGTGGGGGATAGATGAAGCTTTCTTT
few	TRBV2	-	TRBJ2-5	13	CASSEGHKETQYF	TGTGCCAGCAGTGAAGGGCACAAAGAGACCCAGTACTTC
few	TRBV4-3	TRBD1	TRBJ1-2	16	CASSQAHRGPYYGYTF	TGCGCCAGCAGCCAGGCCCACAGGGGACCCTACTATGGCTACACCTTC
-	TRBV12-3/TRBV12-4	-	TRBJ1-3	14	CASSILPFGNTIYF	TGTGCCAGCAGTATACTCCCCTTTGGAAACACCATATATTTT
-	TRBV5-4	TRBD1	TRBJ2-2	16	CASSWGQGRDTGELFF	TGTGCCAGCAGCTGGGGACAGGGTAGGGACACCGGGGAGCTGTTTTTT
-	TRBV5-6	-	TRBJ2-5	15	CASSSREVNQETQYF	TGTGCCAGCAGCTCGAGGGAAGTGAATCAAGAGACCCAGTACTTC
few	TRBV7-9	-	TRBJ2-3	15	CASSLGLVHPDTQYF	TGTGCCAGCAGCTTAGGGCTAGTTCATCCAGATACGCAGTATTTT
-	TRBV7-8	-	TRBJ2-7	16	CASSPRWSEESYEQYF	TGTGCCAGCAGCCCTAGGTGGAGTGAGGAGTCGTACGAGCAGTACTTC
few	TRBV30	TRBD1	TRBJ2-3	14	CAWSPGQGPDTQYF	TGTGCCTGGAGCCCGGGACAGGGGCCAGATACGCAGTATTTT
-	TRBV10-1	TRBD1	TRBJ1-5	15	CASSSGTGDSQPQHF	TGCGCCAGCTCTTCGGGGACAGGGGATAGCCAGCCCCAGCATTTT
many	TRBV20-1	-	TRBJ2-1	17	CSARDQFAGPSYNEQFF	TGCAGTGCTAGAGATCAGTTCGCGGGTCCCTCCTACAATGAGCAGTTCTTC
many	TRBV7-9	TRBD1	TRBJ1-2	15	CASSPRGRGSWGYTF	TGTGCCAGCAGCCCCAGGGGGCGCGGGTCTTGGGGCTACACCTTC
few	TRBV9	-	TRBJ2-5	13	CASSPRNSETQYF	TGTGCCAGCAGCCCCAGAAACTCGGAGACCCAGTACTTC
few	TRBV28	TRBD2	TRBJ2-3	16	CASSSPRTSGRDTQYF	TGTGCCAGCAGTTCCCCCCGGACTAGCGGGAGAGATACGCAGTATTTT
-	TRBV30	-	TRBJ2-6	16	CAWRGAVGSGANVLTF	TGTGCCTGGAGGGGGGCCGTAGGCTCTGGGGCCAACGTCCTGACTTTC
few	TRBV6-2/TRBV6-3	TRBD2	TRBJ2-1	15	CASTLAGGGYNEQFF	TGTGCCAGTACCCTAGCGGGAGGGGGATACAATGAGCAGTTCTTC
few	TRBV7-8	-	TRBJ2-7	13	CASSLSGWDEQYF	TGTGCCAGCAGCTTGTCAGGGTGGGACGAGCAGTACTTC
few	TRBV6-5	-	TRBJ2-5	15	CASSSGPRIHETQYF	TGTGCCAGCAGTTCCGGTCCTCGAATCCACGAGACCCAGTACTTC
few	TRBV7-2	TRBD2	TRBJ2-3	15	CASSLAGGYSDTQYF	TGTGCCAGCAGTCTAGCGGGGGGATATTCAGATACGCAGTATTTT
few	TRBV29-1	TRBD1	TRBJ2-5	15	CSVEGPGGWGETQYF	TGCAGCGTTGAAGGGCCAGGGGGTTGGGGCGAGACCCAGTACTTC
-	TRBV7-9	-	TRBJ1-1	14	CASSTTGINTEASF	TGTGCCAGCAGCACAACAGGGATCAACACTGAAGCTTCCTTT
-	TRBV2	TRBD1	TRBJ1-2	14	CASSVARTGVGYTF	TGTGCCAGCAGTGTCGCCCGGACAGGGGTTGGCTACACCTTC